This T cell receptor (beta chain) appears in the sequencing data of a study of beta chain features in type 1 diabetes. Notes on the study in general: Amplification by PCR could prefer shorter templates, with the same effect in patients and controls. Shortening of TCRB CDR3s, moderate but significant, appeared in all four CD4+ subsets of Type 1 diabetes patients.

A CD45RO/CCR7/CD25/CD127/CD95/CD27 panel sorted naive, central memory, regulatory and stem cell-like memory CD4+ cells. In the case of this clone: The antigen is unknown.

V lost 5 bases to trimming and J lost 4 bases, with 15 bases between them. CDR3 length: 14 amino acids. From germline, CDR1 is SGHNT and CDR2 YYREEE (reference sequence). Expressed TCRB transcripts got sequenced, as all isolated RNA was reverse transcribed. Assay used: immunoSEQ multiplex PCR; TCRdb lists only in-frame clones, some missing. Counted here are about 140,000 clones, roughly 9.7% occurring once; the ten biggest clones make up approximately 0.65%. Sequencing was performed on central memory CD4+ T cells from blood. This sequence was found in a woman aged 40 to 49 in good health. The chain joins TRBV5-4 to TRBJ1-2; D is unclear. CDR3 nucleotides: TGTGCCAGCAGGGCGGGAAGTCTGCTCTATGGCTACACCTTC. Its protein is CASRAGSLLYGYTF.